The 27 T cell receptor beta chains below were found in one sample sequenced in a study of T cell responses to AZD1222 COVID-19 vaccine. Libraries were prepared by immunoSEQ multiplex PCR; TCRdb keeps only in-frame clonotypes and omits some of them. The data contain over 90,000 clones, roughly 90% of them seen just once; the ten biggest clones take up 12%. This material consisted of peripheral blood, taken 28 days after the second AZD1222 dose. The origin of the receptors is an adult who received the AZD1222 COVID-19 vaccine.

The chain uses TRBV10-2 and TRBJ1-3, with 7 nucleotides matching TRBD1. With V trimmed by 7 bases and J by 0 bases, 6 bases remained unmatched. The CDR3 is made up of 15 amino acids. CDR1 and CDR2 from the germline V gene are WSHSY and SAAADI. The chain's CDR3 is CASTYRGSSGNTIYF. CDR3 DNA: TGCGCCAGCACCTACAGGGGAAGCTCTGGAAACACCATATATTTT.

The CDR3 nucleotides read TGTGCCTGGAGTCCTGGGACTAGCGGGAGTACCTACGAGCAGTACTTC. This gives the protein CAWSPGTSGSTYEQYF. The chain links TRBV30 to TRBJ2-7; 14 nucleotides agree with TRBD2. The J segment lost 2 bases and the V segment lost 2 bases, leaving 5 bases of the junction unmatched. CDR1 GTSNPN and CDR2 SVGIG come from the germline V gene (reference sequence). The CDR3 is made up of 16 amino acids.

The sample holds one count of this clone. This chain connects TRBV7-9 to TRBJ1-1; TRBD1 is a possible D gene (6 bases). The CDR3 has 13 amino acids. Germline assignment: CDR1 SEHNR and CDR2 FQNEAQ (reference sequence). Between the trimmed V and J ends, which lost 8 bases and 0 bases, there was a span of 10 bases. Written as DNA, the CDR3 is TGTGCCAGCTTCGGACAGATGAACACTGAAGCTTTCTTT. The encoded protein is CASFGQMNTEAFF.

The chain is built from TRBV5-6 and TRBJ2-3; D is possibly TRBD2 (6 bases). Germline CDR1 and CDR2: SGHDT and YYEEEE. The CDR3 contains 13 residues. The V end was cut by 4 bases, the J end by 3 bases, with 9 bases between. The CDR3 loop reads CASSQAGTDTQYF. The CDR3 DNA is TGTGCCAGCAGCCAGGCGGGGACAGATACGCAGTATTTT. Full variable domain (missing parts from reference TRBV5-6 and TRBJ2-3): DAGVTQSPTHLIKTRGQQVTLRCSPKSGHDTVSWYQQALGQGPQFIFQYYEEEERQRGNFPDRFSGHQFPNYSSELNVNALLLGDSALYLCASSQAGTDTQYFGPGTRLTVL.

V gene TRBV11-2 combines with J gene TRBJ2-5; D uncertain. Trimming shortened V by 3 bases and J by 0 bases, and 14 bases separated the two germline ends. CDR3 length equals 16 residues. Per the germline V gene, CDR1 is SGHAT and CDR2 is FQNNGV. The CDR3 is CASSLEAEPYQETQYF. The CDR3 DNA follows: TGTGCCAGCAGCTTGGAAGCAGAACCGTACCAAGAGACCCAGTACTTC. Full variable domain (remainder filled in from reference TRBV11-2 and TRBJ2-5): EAGVAQSPRYKIIEKRQSVAFWCNPISGHATLYWYQQILGQGPKLLIQFQNNGVVDDSQLPKDRFSAERLKGVDSTLKIQPAKLEDSAVYLCASSLEAEPYQETQYFGPGTRLLVL.

The CDR3 spells CASSPGTSGVPLKQYF. The CDR3 DNA follows: TGCGCCAGCAGCCCCGGGACTAGCGGAGTACCTTTGAAGCAGTACTTC. The J gene is TRBJ2-7, the V gene TRBV4-1; 11 positions agree with TRBD2. CDR3 length: 16 amino acids. Germline CDR1 MGHRA, CDR2 YSYEKL. The trim removed 4 bases at V and 8 bases at J, leaving 13 bases unmatched.

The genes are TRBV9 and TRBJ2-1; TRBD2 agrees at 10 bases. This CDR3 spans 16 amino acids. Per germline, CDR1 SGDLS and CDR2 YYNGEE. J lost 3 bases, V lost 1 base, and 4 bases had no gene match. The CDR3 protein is CASSVLAGAVYNEQFF. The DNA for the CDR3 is TGTGCCAGCAGCGTACTAGCGGGGGCGGTCTACAATGAGCAGTTCTTC.

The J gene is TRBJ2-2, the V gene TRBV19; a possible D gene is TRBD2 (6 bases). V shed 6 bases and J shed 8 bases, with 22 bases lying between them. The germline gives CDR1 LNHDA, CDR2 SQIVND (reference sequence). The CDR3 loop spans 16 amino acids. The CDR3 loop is CASRSGRSRVVGELFF. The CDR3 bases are TGTGCCAGTAGATCGGGGAGGAGCAGGGTCGTTGGGGAGCTGTTTTTT. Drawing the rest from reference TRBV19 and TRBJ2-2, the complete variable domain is DGGITQSPKYLFRKEGQNVTLSCEQNLNHDAMYWYRQDPGQGLRLIYYSQIVNDFQKGDIAEGYSVSREKKESFPLTVTSAQKNPTAFYLCASRSGRSRVVGELFFGEGSRLTVL.

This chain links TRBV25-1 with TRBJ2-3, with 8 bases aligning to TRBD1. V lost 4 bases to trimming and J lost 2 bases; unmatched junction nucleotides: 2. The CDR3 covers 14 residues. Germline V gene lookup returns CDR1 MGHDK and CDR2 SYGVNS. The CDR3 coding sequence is TGTGCCAGCAGTGGGACAGGGTCCACAGATACGCAGTATTTT. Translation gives CASSGTGSTDTQYF. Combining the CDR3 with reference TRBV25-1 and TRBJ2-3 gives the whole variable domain EADIYQTPRYLVIGTGKKITLECSQTMGHDKMYWYQQDPGMELHLIHYSYGVNSTEKGDLSSESTVSRIRTEHFPLTLESARPSHTSQYLCASSGTGSTDTQYFGPGTRLTVL.

The CDR3 DNA sequence: TGTGCCAGCAGTAGCGGACTAGCAGCTTCCTACGAGCAGTACTTC. This encodes CASSSGLAASYEQYF. V usage is TRBV27 and J usage is TRBJ2-7, with TRBD2 identical over 8 bases. The CDR3 spans 15 residues. The V gene's germline CDR1 is MNHEY and CDR2 SMNVEV (reference sequence). V was clipped by 5 bases and J by 1 base; unmatched bases: 7.

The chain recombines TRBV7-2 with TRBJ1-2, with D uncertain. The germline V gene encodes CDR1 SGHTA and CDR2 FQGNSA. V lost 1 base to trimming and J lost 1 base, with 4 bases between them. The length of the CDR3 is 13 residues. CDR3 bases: TGTGCCAGCAGCTTAGACAATAACTATGGCTACACCTTC. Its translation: CASSLDNNYGYTF. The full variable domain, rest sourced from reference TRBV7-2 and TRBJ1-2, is GAGVSQSPSNKVTEKGKDVELRCDPISGHTALYWYRQSLGQGLEFLIYFQGNSAPDKSGLPSDRFSAERTGGSVSTLTIQRTQQEDSAVYLCASSLDNNYGYTFGSGTRLTVV.

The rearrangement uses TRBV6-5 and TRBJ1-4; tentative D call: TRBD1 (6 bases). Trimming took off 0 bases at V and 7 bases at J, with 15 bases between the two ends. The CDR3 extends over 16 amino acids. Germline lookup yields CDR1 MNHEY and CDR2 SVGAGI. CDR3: CASSYSLGGAGEKLFF. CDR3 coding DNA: TGTGCCAGCAGTTACTCGTTGGGGGGCGCGGGTGAAAAACTGTTTTTT.

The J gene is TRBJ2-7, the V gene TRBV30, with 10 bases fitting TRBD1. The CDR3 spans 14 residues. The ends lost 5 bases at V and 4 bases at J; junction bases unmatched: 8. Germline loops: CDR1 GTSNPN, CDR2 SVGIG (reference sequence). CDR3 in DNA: TGTGCCTGGGGTCCGGGACAGGGGCCTTACGAGCAGTACTTC. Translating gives CAWGPGQGPYEQYF.

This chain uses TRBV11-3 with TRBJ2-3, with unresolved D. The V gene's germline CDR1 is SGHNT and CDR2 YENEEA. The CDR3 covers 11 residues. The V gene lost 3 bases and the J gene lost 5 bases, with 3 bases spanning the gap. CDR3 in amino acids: CASSLEDTQYF. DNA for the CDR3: TGTGCCAGCAGCTTGGAAGATACGCAGTATTTT.

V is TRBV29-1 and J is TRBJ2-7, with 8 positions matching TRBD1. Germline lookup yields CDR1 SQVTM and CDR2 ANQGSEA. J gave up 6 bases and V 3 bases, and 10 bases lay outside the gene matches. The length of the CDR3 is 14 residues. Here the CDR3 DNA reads TGCAGCGTTGAGGAGACAGGGGTCCTCGGCGAGCAGTACTTC. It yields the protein CSVEETGVLGEQYF.

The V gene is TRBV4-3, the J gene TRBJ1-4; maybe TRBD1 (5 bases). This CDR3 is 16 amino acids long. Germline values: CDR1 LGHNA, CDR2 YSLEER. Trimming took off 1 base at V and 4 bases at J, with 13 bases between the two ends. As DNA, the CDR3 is TGCGCCAGCAGCCAAGCCCCGCAGGGAAATAATGAAAAACTGTTTTTT. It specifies CASSQAPQGNNEKLFF.

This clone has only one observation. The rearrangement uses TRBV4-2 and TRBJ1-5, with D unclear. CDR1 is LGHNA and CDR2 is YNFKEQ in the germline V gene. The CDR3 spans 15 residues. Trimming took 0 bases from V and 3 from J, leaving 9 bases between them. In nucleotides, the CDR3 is TGTGCCAGCAGCCAAGAGGAAGGTTACAATCAGCCCCAGCATTTT. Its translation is CASSQEEGYNQPQHF.

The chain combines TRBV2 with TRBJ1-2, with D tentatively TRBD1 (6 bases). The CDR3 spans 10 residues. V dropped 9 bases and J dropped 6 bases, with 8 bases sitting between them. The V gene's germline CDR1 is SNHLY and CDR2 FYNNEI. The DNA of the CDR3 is TGTGCCAGTCGGACAGATGGCTACACCTTC. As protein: CASRTDGYTF. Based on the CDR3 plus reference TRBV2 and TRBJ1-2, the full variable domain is EPEVTQTPSHQVTQMGQEVILRCVPISNHLYFYWYRQILGQKVEFLVSFYNNEISEKSEIFDDQFSVERPDGSNFTLKIRSTKLEDSAMYFCASRTDGYTFGSGTRLTVV.

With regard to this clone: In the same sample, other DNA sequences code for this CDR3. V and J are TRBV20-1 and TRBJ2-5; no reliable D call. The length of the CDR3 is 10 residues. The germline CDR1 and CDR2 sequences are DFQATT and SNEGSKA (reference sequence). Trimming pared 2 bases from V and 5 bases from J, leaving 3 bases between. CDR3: CSARQETQYF. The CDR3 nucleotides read TGCAGTGCTAGACAGGAGACCCAGTACTTC.

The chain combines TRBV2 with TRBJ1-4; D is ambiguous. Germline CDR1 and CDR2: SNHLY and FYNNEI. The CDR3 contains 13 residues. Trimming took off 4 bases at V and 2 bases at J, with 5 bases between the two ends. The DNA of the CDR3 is TGTGCCAGCAGTGGAGGTACTAATGAAAAACTGTTTTTT. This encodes CASSGGTNEKLFF. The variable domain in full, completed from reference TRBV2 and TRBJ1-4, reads EPEVTQTPSHQVTQMGQEVILRCVPISNHLYFYWYRQILGQKVEFLVSFYNNEISEKSEIFDDQFSVERPDGSNFTLKIRSTKLEDSAMYFCASSGGTNEKLFFGSGTQLSVL.

CDR3 region: CASSRTGRPHEQYF. The DNA for the CDR3 is TGCGCCAGCAGCCGTACCGGACGCCCCCACGAGCAGTACTTC. V usage is TRBV4-1 and J usage is TRBJ2-7; D ambiguous. The CDR3 contains 14 residues. Trimming shortened V by 4 bases and J by 5 bases, and 15 bases separated the two germline ends. Germline-derived CDR1 and CDR2 are MGHRA and YSYEKL.

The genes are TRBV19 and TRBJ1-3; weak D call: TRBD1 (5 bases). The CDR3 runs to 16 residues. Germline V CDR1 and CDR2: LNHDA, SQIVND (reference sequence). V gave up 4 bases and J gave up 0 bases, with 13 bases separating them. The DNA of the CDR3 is TGTGCCAGTAGTACTCGGACGGGACCCTCTGGAAACACCATATATTTT. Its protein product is CASSTRTGPSGNTIYF.

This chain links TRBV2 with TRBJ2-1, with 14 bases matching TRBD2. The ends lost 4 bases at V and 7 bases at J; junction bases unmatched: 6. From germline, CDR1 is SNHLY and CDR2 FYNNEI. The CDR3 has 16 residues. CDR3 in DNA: TGTGCCAGCAGTGCCGGGACTAGCGGGAGAACTAATGAGCAGTTCTTC. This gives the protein CASSAGTSGRTNEQFF.

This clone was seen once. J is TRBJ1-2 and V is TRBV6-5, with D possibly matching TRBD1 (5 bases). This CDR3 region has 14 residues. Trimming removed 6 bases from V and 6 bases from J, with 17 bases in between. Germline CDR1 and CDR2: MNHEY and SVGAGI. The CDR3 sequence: CASSSESGRNGYTF. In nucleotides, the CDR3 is TGTGCCAGCAGCTCCGAGTCGGGGCGAAATGGCTACACCTTC.

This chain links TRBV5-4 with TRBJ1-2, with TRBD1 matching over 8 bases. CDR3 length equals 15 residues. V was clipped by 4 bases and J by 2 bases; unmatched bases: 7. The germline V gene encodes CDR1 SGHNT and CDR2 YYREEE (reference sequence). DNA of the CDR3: TGTGCCAGCAGCCTACCCCGGACAGGGAACTATGGCTACACCTTC. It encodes CASSLPRTGNYGYTF.

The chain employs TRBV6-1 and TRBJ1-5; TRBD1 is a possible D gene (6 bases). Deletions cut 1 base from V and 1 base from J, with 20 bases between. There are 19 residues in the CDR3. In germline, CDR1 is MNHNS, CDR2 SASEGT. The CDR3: CASSEGLVGGARSNQPQHF. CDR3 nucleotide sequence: TGTGCCAGCAGTGAAGGTCTAGTCGGGGGGGCGCGGAGCAATCAGCCCCAGCATTTT.

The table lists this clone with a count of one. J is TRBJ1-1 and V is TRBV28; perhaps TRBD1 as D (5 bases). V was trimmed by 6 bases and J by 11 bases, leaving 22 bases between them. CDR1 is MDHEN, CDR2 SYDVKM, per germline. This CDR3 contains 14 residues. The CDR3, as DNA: TGTGCCAGCAGCCCCGGGAGCACGGGGGGGGTGGCTTTCTTT. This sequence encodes CASSPGSTGGVAFF.